Listed below are T cell receptor beta chains from one sample, sequenced in a study of T cell repertoires in cytomegalovirus infection. TCRdb re-called the reads through MiXCR, storing one row per CDR3 protein. The sample holds about 260,000 distinct CDR3 sequences, approximately 13% seen once. The sample comprised PBMCs. Receptor source: a human donor in good health (CMV status not recorded). Some clones in this sample may be carry-over from other donors' samples. CDR3s include the opening cysteine and the closing phenylalanine or tryptophan. Each record gives: D gene, clone size, V gene, J gene, CDR3 DNA, CDR3 protein. A D gene is named only where the DNA matches it firmly. Expanded clones are given a class, and other clones once, few, many or no size at all.

.	many	TRBV7-2	TRBJ2-1	TGTGCCAGCAGCTTAGGTAGGAGCAGGGGACTCTACAATGAGCAGTTCTTC	CASSLGRSRGLYNEQFF
.	few	TRBV5-4	TRBJ2-5	TGTGCCAGCAGCCAAGACAGGCGGTGGGAGACCCAGTACTTC	CASSQDRRWETQYF
.	many	TRBV2	TRBJ1-5	TGTGCCGGAAACAGGGATAGCAATCAGCCCCAGCATTTT	CAGNRDSNQPQHF
TRBD2	few	TRBV6-6	TRBJ2-5	TGTGCCAGCGGGCGGGGGAGGAAAGAGACCCAGTACTTC	CASGRGRKETQYF
TRBD1	many	TRBV29-1	TRBJ2-7	TGCAGCGGGCGGGACAGGAATTACGAGCAGTACTTC	CSGRDRNYEQYF
.	many	TRBV7-2	TRBJ2-3	TGTGCCAGCAGCTTAGTCCGGGAGAGGTCAGATACGCAGTATTTT	CASSLVRERSDTQYF
TRBD1	.	TRBV20-1	TRBJ1-2	TGCAGTGCTAGAGGTCCGGGACAGTGGATTAGAAATAATGGCTACACCTTC	CSARGPGQWIRNNGYTF
TRBD1	many	TRBV7-8	TRBJ1-5	TGTGCCAGCAGCTTAGGTCTTGGGGGGAGGGGGCTCAATCAGCCCCAGCATTTT	CASSLGLGGRGLNQPQHF
TRBD1	few	TRBV4-1	TRBJ2-5	TGCGCCAGCAGCCAAGAGGGACAGAGTGGGGAGACCCAGTACTTC	CASSQEGQSGETQYF
.	.	TRBV29-1	TRBJ1-1	TGCAGCGTTGCCCTACAGGGAATCGGCACTGAAGCTTTCTTT	CSVALQGIGTEAFF
.	once	TRBV4-1	TRBJ2-5	TGCGCCAGCAGCCAAGATGGGCGGGCTCAGACCCAGTACTTC	CASSQDGRAQTQYF
.	.	TRBV20-1	TRBJ2-2	TGCAGTGCTAGAGAAGGGAAGCTTAACACCGGGGAGCTGTTTTTT	CSAREGKLNTGELFF
TRBD2	few	TRBV9	TRBJ2-3	TGTGCCAGCAGCGAACTAGCGGGAGGGTTCACAGATACGCAGTATTTT	CASSELAGGFTDTQYF
.	.	TRBV2	TRBJ2-1	TGTGCCAGCAGAACGGGGGCAGAGGACAATGAGCAGTTCTTC	CASRTGAEDNEQFF
.	.	TRBV7-3	TRBJ1-1	TGTGCCAGCAGCCAAGGGGGGGGGCCGTCATCGGCTTTCTTT	CASSQGGGPSSAFF
TRBD1	many	TRBV7-2	TRBJ1-1	TGTGCCAGCAGCCCCGGGGGAAGGGGGCTGGGTGAAGCTTTCTTT	CASSPGGRGLGEAFF
.	.	TRBV11-2	TRBJ2-7	TGTGCCAGCACCCTGGGGCTAGCCTACGAGCAGTACTTC	CASTLGLAYEQYF
.	many	TRBV10-3	TRBJ1-1	TGTGCCATCAGTGGCGCGGACGGGAGGACTGAAGCTTTCTTT	CAISGADGRTEAFF
TRBD2	.	TRBV18	TRBJ2-7	TGTGCCAGCTCGTGGACTAGTACCTACGAGCAGTACTTC	CASSWTSTYEQYF
.	.	TRBV6-2/TRBV6-3	TRBJ2-6	TGTGCCAGCAGCTTATCCGGACCTCAAGCGGGGGCCAACGTCCTGACTTTC	CASSLSGPQAGANVLTF
TRBD1	many	TRBV7-2	TRBJ1-2	TGTGCCAGCAGCTTATTAAGGACAGGGCTCCCCTATGGCTACACCTTC	CASSLLRTGLPYGYTF
.	few	TRBV5-1	TRBJ2-2	TGCGCCAGCAGCTGGCTGAGGGGAGAAGGCACCGGGGAGCTGTTTTTT	CASSWLRGEGTGELFF
.	many	TRBV6-6	TRBJ1-1	TGTGCCAGCAGGTTTGGAGGGGGTATCGGCACTGAAGCTTTCTTT	CASRFGGGIGTEAFF
.	.	TRBV7-9	TRBJ1-2	TGTGCCAGCAGCTCGACGTGGAACCGTCCCGATGGCTACACCTTC	CASSSTWNRPDGYTF
TRBD1	many	TRBV5-1	TRBJ1-1	TGCGCCAGCAGCTTCGCCACAGGGGCTAACACTGAAGCTTTCTTT	CASSFATGANTEAFF
TRBD2	once	TRBV20-1	TRBJ2-1	TGCAGTGCTAGAGTTTTGAAAGGGAGGGTCGATGAGCAGTTCTTC	CSARVLKGRVDEQFF
.	few	TRBV6-6	TRBJ2-3	TGTGCCAGCAGTTACTCCTTACAGAAACCCACCACAGATACGCAGTATTTT	CASSYSLQKPTTDTQYF
.	.	TRBV28	TRBJ2-6	TGTGCCAGCAGTATCACAGGGACCTCTCGGGCCAACGTCCTGACTTTC	CASSITGTSRANVLTF
.	many	TRBV7-2	TRBJ1-5	TGTGCCAGCAGTCCCGACCGTTTCGGGAATCAGCCCCAGCATTTT	CASSPDRFGNQPQHF
.	medium-sized	TRBV7-8	TRBJ2-5	TGTGCCAGCAGCTTAAATTCTGTCCAAGAGACCCAGTACTTC	CASSLNSVQETQYF
.	.	TRBV12-3/TRBV12-4	TRBJ2-5	TGTGCCAGCAGCCAGTGGGTCGAAGAGACCCAGTACTTC	CASSQWVEETQYF